The present entry profiles one T cell receptor (beta chain) with its context. Its matching antigen is unknown. The same CDR3 is also encoded by other DNA sequences in this sample. This sample is drawn from a study of T cell responses to AZD1222 COVID-19 vaccine. Data came from immunoSEQ multiplex PCR; TCRdb stores just in-frame clones and leaves some out. The top ten hold around 4.4% of the sample, which has approximately 120,000 clones, approximately 85% seen once. Second-dose recipients at about 4 or about 12 weeks were treated as one pooled group. Germline V gene data show CDR1 as SGHAT and CDR2 as FQNNGV. The V and J ends lost 5 bases and 4 bases respectively, with 14 bases between them. The CDR3 is 14 amino acids. Study conclusions and caveats: Among AZD1222 vaccinees, only five to seven were seropositive at baseline. Most donors were white British, females outnumbered males, and clonal diversity was possibly underestimated. Repertoires were obtained only post-peak T cell response.

The sequenced sample was peripheral blood, obtained 28 days after the second AZD1222 dose. The chain recombines TRBV11-2 with TRBJ1-1; possibly TRBD1 for D (6 bases). The TCR sequence derives from an adult who received the AZD1222 COVID-19 vaccine. CDR3 sequence (DNA): TGTGCCAGCAGCCCCAGGGGTGGGGTCACTGAAGCTTTCTTT. Its translation is CASSPRGGVTEAFF.